The clone carrying this TCR beta chain was counted at least ten times. As yet, its antigen is unknown. The data are from a study of naive and memory T cell subsets. Broader study findings: From naive to CM, EM and EMRA, diversity decreased and Gini increased. Naive repertoires, especially CD8, held a few larger clonotypes, possibly memory cells re-expressing CD45RA.

The germline V gene encodes CDR1 MDHEN and CDR2 SYDVKM. The length of the CDR3 is 14 residues. V shed 6 bases and J shed 1 base, with 12 bases lying between them. An equimolar mix of two oligonucleotides served as the beta constant-region primer for TRBC1 and TRBC2. Four rounds of PCR amplified the ligated cDNA using nested alpha and beta constant-region primers plus SP2. A 12-nucleotide UMI and the SP2 primer were added to the cDNA 3' end by oligonucleotide ligation. MiXCR, run by TCRdb on the UMI-ligation and nested PCR reads, gives a single entry per CDR3 protein. This table holds approximately 140,000 distinct CDR3 sequences, roughly 20% found once.

The chain links TRBV28 to TRBJ2-5; tentatively, D is TRBD2 (5 bases). The source material was naive CD4+ T cells from blood. The receptor comes from a human donor in good health. Here the CDR3 DNA reads TGTGCCAGCAGCCCAGGAGGCAGCCAAGAGACCCAGTACTTC. Translated, it gives CASSPGGSQETQYF. The full variable domain, with the rest looked up from reference TRBV28 and TRBJ2-5, is DVKVTQSSRYLVKRTGEKVFLECVQDMDHENMFWYRQDPGLGLRLIYFSYDVKMKEKGDIPEGYSVSREKKERFSLILESASTNQTSMYLCASSPGGSQETQYFGPGTRLLVL.